This T cell receptor beta chain comes out of a study of shared clonotypes between healthy human individuals. Assay used: immunoSEQ multiplex PCR; TCRdb lists only in-frame clones, some missing. The sample lists approximately 1,000,000 clones, around 78% seen once, with 0.4% to 0.55% in the top ten. The CDR3 consists of 16 residues. In germline, CDR1 is PRHDT, CDR2 FYEKMQ (reference sequence). V gave up 5 bases and J gave up 7 bases; unmatched junction bases: 10. The TCR comes from a man aged 18 to 35 in good health. Some clones in this sample may be carry-over from other donors' samples. This chain joins TRBV13 and TRBJ2-1; TRBD2 agrees at 11 bases. Input material: memory CD4+ T cells from PBMCs. Subset here: CD45RA-negative fraction. This chain's CDR3 is CASSPRTSGRTNEQFF. CDR3 nucleotides: TGTGCCAGCAGCCCCCGAACTAGCGGGAGAACAAATGAGCAGTTCTTC.